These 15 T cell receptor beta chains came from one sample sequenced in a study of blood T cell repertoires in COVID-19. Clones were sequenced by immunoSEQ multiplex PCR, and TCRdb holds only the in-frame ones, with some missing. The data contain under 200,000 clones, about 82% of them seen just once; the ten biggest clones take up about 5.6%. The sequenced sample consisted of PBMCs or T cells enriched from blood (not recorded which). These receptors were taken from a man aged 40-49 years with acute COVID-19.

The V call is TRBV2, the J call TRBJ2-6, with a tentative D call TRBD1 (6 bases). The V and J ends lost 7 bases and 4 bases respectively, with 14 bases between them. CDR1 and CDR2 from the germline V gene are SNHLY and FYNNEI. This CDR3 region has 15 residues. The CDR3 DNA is TGTGCCAGCACACAGGGAACATCCGGGGCCAACGTCCTGACTTTC. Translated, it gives CASTQGTSGANVLTF.

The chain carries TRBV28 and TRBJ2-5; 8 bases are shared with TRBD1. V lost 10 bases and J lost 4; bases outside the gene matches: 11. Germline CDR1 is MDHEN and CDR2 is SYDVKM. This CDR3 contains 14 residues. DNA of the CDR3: TGTGCCACCATCGAACAGGGGGTCCTAGAGACCCAGTACTTC. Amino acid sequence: CATIEQGVLETQYF. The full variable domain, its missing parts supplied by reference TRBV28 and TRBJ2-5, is DVKVTQSSRYLVKRTGEKVFLECVQDMDHENMFWYRQDPGLGLRLIYFSYDVKMKEKGDIPEGYSVSREKKERFSLILESASTNQTSMYLCATIEQGVLETQYFGPGTRLLVL.

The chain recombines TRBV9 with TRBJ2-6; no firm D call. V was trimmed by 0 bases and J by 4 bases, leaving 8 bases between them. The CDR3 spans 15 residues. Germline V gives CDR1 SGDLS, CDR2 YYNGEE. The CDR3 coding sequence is TGTGCCAGCAGCGTAGTTCTTGGCGGGGCCAACGTCCTGACTTTC. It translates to CASSVVLGGANVLTF.

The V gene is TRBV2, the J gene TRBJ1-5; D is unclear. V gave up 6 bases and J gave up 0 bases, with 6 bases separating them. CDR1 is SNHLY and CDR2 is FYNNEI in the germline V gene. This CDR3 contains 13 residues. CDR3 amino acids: CASRGDSNQPQHF. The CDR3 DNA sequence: TGTGCCAGCAGGGGCGATAGCAATCAGCCCCAGCATTTT. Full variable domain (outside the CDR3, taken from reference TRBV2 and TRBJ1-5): EPEVTQTPSHQVTQMGQEVILRCVPISNHLYFYWYRQILGQKVEFLVSFYNNEISEKSEIFDDQFSVERPDGSNFTLKIRSTKLEDSAMYFCASRGDSNQPQHFGDGTRLSIL.

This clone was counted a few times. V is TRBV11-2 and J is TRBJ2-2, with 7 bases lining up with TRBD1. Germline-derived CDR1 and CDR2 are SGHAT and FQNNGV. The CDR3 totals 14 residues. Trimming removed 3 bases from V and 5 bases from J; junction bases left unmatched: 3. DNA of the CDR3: TGTGCCAGCAGCTTCGGCAGGGGGACCGGGGAGCTGTTTTTT. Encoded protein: CASSFGRGTGELFF.

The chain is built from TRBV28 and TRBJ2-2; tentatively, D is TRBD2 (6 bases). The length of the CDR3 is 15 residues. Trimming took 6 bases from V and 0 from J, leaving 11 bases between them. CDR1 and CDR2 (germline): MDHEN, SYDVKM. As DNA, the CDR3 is TGTGCCAGCAGGACGGGAGTAGCGAACACCGGGGAGCTGTTTTTT. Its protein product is CASRTGVANTGELFF.

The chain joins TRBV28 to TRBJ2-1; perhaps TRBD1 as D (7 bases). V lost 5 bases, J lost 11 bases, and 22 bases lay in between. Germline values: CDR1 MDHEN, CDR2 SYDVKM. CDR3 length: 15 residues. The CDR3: CASSLPGRGVSKQFF. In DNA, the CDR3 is TGTGCCAGCAGTCTCCCCGGCAGGGGGGTCAGTAAGCAGTTCTTC.

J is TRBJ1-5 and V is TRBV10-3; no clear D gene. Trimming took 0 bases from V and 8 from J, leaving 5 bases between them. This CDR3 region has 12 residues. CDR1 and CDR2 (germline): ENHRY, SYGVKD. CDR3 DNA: TGTGCCATCAGTGAGTCCGTTGAGCCCCAGCATTTT. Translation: CAISESVEPQHF.

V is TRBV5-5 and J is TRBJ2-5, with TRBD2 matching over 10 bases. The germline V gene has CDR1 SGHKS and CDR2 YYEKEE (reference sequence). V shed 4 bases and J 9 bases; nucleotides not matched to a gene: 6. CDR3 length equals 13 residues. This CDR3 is CASSHSGRVAQYF. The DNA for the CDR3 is TGTGCCAGCAGCCACAGCGGGAGGGTCGCCCAGTACTTC.

CDR3 nucleotide sequence: TGTGCCAGCAGCAGGGGGCGCCTCTACAATGAGCAGTTCTTC. Protein product: CASSRGRLYNEQFF. V and J are TRBV9 and TRBJ2-1; 7 bases align to TRBD1. This CDR3 is 14 amino acids long. V gave up 4 bases and J gave up 3 bases; unmatched junction bases: 4. The V gene's germline CDR1 is SGDLS and CDR2 YYNGEE.

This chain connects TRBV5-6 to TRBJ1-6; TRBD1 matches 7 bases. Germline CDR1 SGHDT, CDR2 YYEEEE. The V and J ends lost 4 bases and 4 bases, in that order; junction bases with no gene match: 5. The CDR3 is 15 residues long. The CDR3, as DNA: TGTGCCAGCAGCCCGGGACAGACGTATAATTCACCCCTCCACTTT. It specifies CASSPGQTYNSPLHF.

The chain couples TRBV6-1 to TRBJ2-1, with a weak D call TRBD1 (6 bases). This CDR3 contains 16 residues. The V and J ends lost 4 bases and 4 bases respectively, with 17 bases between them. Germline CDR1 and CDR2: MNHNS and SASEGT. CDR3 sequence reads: CASSAKLRGIYNEQFF. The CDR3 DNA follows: TGTGCCAGCAGTGCCAAGTTGAGGGGGATTTACAATGAGCAGTTCTTC.

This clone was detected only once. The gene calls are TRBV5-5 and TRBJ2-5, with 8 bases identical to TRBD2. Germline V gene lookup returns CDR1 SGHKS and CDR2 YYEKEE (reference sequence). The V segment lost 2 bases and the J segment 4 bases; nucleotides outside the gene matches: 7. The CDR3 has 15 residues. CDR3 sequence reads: CASSFHGRGPETQYF. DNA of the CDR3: TGTGCCAGCAGCTTCCACGGGAGGGGTCCAGAGACCCAGTACTTC.

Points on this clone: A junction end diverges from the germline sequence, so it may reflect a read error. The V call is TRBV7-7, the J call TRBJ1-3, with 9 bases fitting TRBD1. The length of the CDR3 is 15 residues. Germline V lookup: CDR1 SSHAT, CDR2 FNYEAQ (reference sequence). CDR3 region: CASSLDRGSGNTIYF. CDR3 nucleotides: TGTGCTAGCAGCTTGGACAGGGGATCTGGAAACACCATATATTTT.

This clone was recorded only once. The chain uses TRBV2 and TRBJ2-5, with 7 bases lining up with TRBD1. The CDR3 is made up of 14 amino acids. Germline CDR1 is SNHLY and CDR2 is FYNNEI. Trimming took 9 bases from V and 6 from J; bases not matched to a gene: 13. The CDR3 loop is CARDGTEPPKTQYF. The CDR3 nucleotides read TGTGCCAGGGATGGGACAGAGCCCCCCAAGACCCAGTACTTC.